The 10 T cell receptor beta chains below all came from one sample that was sequenced in a study of cytomegalovirus exposure and HLA in healthy donors. Amplification used 60 Vbeta primers and 13 Jbeta primers. Only in-frame clones appear in the TCRdb table, and some are missing; sequencing was by immunoSEQ multiplex PCR. The table has some 160,000 clones, 70% to 85% seen once. Sequenced input: PBMCs. These receptors were taken from a woman aged 40-49 years in good health and CMV-seronegative.

This rearrangement joins TRBV7-6 to TRBJ2-3, with TRBD1 identical over 10 bases. With 2 bases clipped from V and 5 bases from J, the junction kept 16 bases outside the gene matches. CDR3 length: 19 amino acids. The V gene's germline CDR1 is SGHVS and CDR2 FNYEAQ. The CDR3 coding sequence is TGTGCCAGCAGCTTATTCCCGACAGGGGGCGATTTCAGTGTAGATACGCAGTATTTT. This codes for CASSLFPTGGDFSVDTQYF. The full variable domain, its missing parts supplied by reference TRBV7-6 and TRBJ2-3, is GAGVSQSPRYKVTKRGQDVALRCDPISGHVSLYWYRQALGQGPEFLTYFNYEAQQDKSGLPNDRFSAERPEGSISTLTIQRTEQRDSAMYRCASSLFPTGGDFSVDTQYFGPGTRLTVL.

The CDR3 DNA follows: TGTGCCAGCAGCCTGGACAGGGGGCGGGAGAACACTGAAGCTTTCTTT. Its protein product is CASSLDRGRENTEAFF. This chain connects TRBV11-2 to TRBJ1-1, with 11 nucleotides matching TRBD1. The CDR3 spans 16 residues. V lost 5 bases and J lost 1; bases outside the gene matches: 6. From germline, CDR1 is SGHAT and CDR2 FQNNGV.

This clone was counted a few times. The genes are TRBV27 and TRBJ1-1; D ambiguous. V was cut by 5 bases and J by 10 bases, with 11 bases left in between. Germline values: CDR1 MNHEY, CDR2 SMNVEV (reference sequence). The CDR3 covers 11 residues. The CDR3 sequence is CASSIPRGAFF. Here the CDR3 DNA reads TGTGCCAGCAGTATACCCCGAGGAGCTTTCTTT.

The rearrangement uses TRBV6-6 and TRBJ1-2; D not certain. Germline CDR1 MNHNY, CDR2 SVGAGI (reference sequence). The CDR3 is 12 residues long. Trimming pared 4 bases from V and 8 bases from J, leaving 11 bases between. CDR3 residues: CASSWEVGGYTF. The CDR3 bases are TGTGCCAGCAGTTGGGAGGTTGGCGGCTACACCTTC.

This chain uses TRBV5-6 with TRBJ2-5; TRBD2 matches at 13 bases. The DNA matches TRBJ2-7 better at its end, which makes the J call doubtful. Germline CDR1 is SGHDT and CDR2 is YYEEEE. The CDR3 is 16 residues long. The CDR3 reads CASSLGPGLAGYEQYF. The CDR3 DNA sequence: TGTGCCAGCAGCTTGGGGCCGGGACTAGCGGGGTACGAGCAGTACTTC.

In this sample, this clone turned up a few times. The CDR3: CASSQDTGFYSPLHF. For the CDR3, the DNA is TGTGCCAGCAGCCAAGATACCGGGTTTTATTCACCCCTCCACTTT. This chain connects TRBV14 to TRBJ1-6; the D is unclear. CDR1 is SGHDN, CDR2 FVKESK, per germline. The CDR3 has 15 residues. V lost 0 bases to trimming and J lost 8 bases, with 11 bases between them.

The V call is TRBV7-2, the J call TRBJ2-7, with D hard to call. V dropped 1 base and J dropped 0 bases, with 10 bases sitting between them. Germline-derived CDR1 and CDR2 are SGHTA and FQGNSA. This CDR3 is built from 15 residues. CDR3 in DNA: TGTGCCAGCAGCTTAGGTCGAGCGAGCTCCTACGAGCAGTACTTC. This encodes CASSLGRASSYEQYF.

The V gene is TRBV7-2, the J gene TRBJ1-1, with D tentatively TRBD1 (5 bases). Trimming stripped 3 bases from V and 3 bases from J, with 8 bases between. The CDR3 loop spans 13 amino acids. Germline CDR1 SGHTA, CDR2 FQGNSA. In nucleotides, the CDR3 is TGTGCCAGCAGCTTCAAAGGGGACACTGAAGCTTTCTTT. It translates to CASSFKGDTEAFF.

The chain has TRBV15 and TRBJ1-2; 10 bases line up with TRBD1. Germline trimming cut 3 bases from V and 4 bases from J; bases unmatched to any gene: 2. Germline assignment: CDR1 LNHNV and CDR2 YYDKDF (reference sequence). This CDR3 comprises 14 residues. The CDR3 region has the DNA TGTGCCACCAGCAGCAGGACAGGGGGCTATGGCTACACCTTC. Encoded protein: CATSSRTGGYGYTF.

The chain uses TRBV6-1 and TRBJ1-1; D is ambiguous. There are 14 residues in the CDR3. CDR1 and CDR2 from the germline V gene are MNHNS and SASEGT. Deletions cut 2 bases from V and 2 bases from J, with 9 bases between. Here the CDR3 DNA reads TGTGCCAGCAGTGAACGGAGAGATAACACTGAAGCTTTCTTT. This translates into CASSERRDNTEAFF.